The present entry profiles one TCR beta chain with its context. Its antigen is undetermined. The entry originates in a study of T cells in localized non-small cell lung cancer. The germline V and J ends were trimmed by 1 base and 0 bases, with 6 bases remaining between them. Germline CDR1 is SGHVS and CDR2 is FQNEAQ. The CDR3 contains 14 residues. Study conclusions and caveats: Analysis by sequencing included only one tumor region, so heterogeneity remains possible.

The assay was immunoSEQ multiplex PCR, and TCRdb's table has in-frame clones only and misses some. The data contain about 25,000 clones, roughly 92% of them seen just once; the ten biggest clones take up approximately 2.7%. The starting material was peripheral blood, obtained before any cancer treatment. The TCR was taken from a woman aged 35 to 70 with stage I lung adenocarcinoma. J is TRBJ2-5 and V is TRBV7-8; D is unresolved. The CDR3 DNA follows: TGTGCCAGCAGCTTAGAGGTATACCAAGAGACCCAGTACTTC. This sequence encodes CASSLEVYQETQYF.